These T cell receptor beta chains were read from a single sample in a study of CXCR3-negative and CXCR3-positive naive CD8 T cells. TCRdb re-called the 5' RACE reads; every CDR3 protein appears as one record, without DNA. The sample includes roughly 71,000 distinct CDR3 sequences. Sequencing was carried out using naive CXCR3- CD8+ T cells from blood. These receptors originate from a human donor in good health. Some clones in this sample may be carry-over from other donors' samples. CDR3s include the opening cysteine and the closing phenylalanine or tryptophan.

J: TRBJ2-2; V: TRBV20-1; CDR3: CSANPTGKDTGELFF
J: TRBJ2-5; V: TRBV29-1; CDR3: CSVVFTSEETQYF
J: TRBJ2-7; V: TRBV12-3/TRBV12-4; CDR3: CASSLEDEQYF
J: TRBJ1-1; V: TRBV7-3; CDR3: CASSSQGVNTEAFF
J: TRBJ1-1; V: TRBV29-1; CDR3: CSASGQGLAEAFF
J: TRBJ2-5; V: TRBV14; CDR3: CASSRARDGETQYF
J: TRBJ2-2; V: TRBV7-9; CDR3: CASSLVHRNTGELFF
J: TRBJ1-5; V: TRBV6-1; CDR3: CASSDEGLVQPQHF
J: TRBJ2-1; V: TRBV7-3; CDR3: CASSSIADNEQFF
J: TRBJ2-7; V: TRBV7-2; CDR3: CASSLVGQGNYEQYF
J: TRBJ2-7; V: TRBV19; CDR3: CASTPAGVQVDEQYF
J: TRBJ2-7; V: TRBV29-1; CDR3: CSVTGATYEQYF
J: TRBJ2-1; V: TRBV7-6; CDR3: CASSLAHRTSQPNEQFF
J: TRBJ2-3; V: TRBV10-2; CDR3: CASSLDGKEASTDTQYF
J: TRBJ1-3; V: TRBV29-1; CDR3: CSVASGSGNTIYF
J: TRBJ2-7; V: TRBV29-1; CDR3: CSAEGLAEGEQYF
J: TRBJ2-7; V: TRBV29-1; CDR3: CSVEGGRAYEQYF
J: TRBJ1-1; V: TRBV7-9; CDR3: CASSLQRDTEAFF
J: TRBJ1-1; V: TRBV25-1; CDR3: CASRGQGVYEAFF
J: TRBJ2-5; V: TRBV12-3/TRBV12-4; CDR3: CASSPLTGPRGETQYF
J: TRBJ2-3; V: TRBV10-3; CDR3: CAISESAMPTDTQYF
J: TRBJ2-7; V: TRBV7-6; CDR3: CASSPSGRGYSYEQYF
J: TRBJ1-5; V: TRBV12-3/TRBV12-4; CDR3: CASSRRDTPKNQPQHF
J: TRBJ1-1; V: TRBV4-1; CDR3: CASSRGTFDEAFF
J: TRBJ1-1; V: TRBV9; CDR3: CASSGPTVQGTEAFF
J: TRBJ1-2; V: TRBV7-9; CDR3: CASSVTGPTNYGYTF
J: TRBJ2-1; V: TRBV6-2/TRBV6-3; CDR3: CASTGLAGGHYNEQFF
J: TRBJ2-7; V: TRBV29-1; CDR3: CSVEDRRDPRGGEQYF
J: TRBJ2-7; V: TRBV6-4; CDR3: CASTEGDTHEQYF
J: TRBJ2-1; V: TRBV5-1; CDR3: CASSLDLTGLVNEQFF
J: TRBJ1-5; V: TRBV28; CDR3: CASSAISGAWSNQPQHF
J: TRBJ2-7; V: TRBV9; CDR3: CASSVGAGEYEQYF
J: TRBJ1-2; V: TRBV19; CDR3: CASSLDRTANYGYTF
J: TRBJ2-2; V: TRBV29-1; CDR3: CSVEDPRAGGELFF
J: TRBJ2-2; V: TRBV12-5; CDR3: CASGLKGTGTNTGELFF
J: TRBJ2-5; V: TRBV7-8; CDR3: CASSLVGLAGQETQYF
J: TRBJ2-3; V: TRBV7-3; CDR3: CASSSTGASTDTQYF
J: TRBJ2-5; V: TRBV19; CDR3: CASSADEEETQYF
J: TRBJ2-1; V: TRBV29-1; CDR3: CSVGLGTSEENEQFF
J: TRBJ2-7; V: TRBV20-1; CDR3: CSAIRDRGLIYEQYF
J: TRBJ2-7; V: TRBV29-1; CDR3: CSFVVVNSYEQYF
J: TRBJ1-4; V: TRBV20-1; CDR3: CSARVYRGNEKLFF
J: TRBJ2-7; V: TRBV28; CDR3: CASSLSPGTVSHEQYF
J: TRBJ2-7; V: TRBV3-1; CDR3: CASSQDLYEQYF
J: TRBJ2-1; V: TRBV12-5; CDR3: CASGQTYLAVGGNEQFF
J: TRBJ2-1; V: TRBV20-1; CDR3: CSAREGAGSYNEQFF
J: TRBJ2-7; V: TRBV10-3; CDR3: CAISEPTTQNTHEQYF
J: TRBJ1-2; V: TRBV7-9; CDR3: CASSPRTGDGGGYTF
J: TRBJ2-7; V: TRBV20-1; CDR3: CSARDLLEGWAYF
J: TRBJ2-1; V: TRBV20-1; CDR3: CSARDFGTFHNEQFF
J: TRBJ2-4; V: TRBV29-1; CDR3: CSVEVPGTDYSVAKNIQYF
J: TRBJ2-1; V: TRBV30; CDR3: CAWVREHADEQFF
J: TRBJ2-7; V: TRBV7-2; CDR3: CASSFGPSSSYEQYF
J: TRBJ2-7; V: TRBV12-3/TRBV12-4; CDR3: CASSLGGQSTYEQYF
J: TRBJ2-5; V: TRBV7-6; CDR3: CASSLARDSRETQYF
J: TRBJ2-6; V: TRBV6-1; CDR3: CASSEGVSGANVLTF
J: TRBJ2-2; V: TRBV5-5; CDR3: CASSPDSAGELFF
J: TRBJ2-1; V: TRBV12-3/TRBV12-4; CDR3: CASSWAGSSYNEQFF
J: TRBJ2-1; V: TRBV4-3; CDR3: CASSQDWTSGVNNEQFF
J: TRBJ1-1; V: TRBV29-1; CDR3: CSVLGGNTEAFF